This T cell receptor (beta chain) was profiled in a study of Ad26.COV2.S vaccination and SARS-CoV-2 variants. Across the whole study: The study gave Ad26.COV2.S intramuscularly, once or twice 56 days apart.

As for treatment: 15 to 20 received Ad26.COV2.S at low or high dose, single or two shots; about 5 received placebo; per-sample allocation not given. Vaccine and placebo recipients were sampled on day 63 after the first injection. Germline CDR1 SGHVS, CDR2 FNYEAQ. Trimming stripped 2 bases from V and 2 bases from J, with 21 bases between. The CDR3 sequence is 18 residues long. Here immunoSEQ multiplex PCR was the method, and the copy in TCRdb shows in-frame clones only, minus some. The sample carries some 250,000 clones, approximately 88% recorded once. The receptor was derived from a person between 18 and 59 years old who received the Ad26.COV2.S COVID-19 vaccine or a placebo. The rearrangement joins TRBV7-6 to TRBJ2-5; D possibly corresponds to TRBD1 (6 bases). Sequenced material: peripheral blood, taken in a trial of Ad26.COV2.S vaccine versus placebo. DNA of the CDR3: TGTGCCAGCAGCTTAATTCGCGGCGCGGCAGGGGTTCAAGAGACCCAGTACTTC. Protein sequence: CASSLIRGAAGVQETQYF.